This T cell receptor beta chain came from a study of T cells in Graves' hyperthyroidism and ophthalmopathy. This clonotype has ten or more counts. Its antigen is not known. V was trimmed by 5 bases and J by 6 bases, leaving 16 bases between them. The CDR3 loop spans 14 amino acids. From germline, CDR1 is SGHAT and CDR2 FQNNGV. General study points: Ophthalmopathy was distinguished from stable hyperthyroidism by 13 V-J signatures. Most thyroid-expanded clonotypes above 0.001 were also found in blood.

Amplification of TCR beta CDR3 regions used RNA as the template. Initially, a first-round RT-PCR of the TCR CDR3 employed the HTBI primer set. TCRdb reanalysed the multiplex PCR reads using MiXCR and keeps one entry per CDR3 protein. The sample carries about 410,000 distinct CDR3 sequences, around 15% recorded once. Patients showing uncontrolled infection, other autoimmune disease, pregnancy or lactation were ineligible. J is TRBJ2-5 and V is TRBV11-2; weak D call: TRBD1 (6 bases). The sample comprised blood. The receptor's source is a man between 18 and 35 years old with Graves' ophthalmopathy. CDR3 sequence reads: CASSPRGTLKTQYF. The CDR3 DNA sequence: TGTGCCAGCAGCCCGAGGGGGACACTGAAGACCCAGTACTTC.